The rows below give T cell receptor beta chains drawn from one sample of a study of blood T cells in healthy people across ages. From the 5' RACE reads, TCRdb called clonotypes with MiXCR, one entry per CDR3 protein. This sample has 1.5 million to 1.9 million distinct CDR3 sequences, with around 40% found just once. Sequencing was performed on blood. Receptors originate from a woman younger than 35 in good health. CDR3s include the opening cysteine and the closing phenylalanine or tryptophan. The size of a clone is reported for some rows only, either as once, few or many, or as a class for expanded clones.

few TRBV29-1 CSVLGTAGPNTEAFF
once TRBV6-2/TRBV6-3 CASSFPLAGKNQPQHF
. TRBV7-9 CASRMGRLETQYF
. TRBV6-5 CASRLRPGQGWETQYF
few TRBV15 CATSRDRGRRSYEQYF
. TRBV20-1 CSAKTTTNTQYF
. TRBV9 CASSSFDLADITGELFF
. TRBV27 CASSPDAGQDTQYF
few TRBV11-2 CASNPTGKVYGYTF
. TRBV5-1 CASSASGTGYMDIQYF
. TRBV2 CASVDSGRGNEQYF
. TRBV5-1 CASSLSFAPLSEYNEQFF
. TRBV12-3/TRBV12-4 CASSLILTDTQYF
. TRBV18 CASSPRLTGEGSQPQHF
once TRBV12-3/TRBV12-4 CASSFGSAGELFF
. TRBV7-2 CASSLEGTEKETQYF
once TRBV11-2 CASSPTGVPEAFF